This T cell receptor beta chain was recorded in a study of T cells in narcolepsy (dated by TCRdb to between 2017 and 2018). Describing the broader study: Patients with narcolepsy type 1 or type 2 (NT1, NT2) and healthy control donors were enrolled in the study. The study used TCR Vbeta sequencing to track clonotypes in blood and CSF while looking for autoreactive T cells in narcolepsy patients that target self-antigens of hypocretin neurons (hypocretin, TRIB2).

For TCR Vbeta sequencing, memory CD4+ T cells were sorted ex vivo from the peripheral blood of both healthy controls and narcolepsy patients. Reading from cysteine to phenylalanine, the CDR3 counts 15 amino acids. Only CDR3 DNA is held: 45 bases, read in frame from base 1. Trimming accounts for 0 bases at V and 4 bases at J, while the number of junction bases matched to no gene is 8. CDR1 GTSNPN and CDR2 SVGIG were looked up in the germline V gene (reference sequence). About this clone itself: Which antigen it targets is not known. Per-base quality was not reported, and no clone a single base away is much larger than it.

Receptor amplification or capture employed the immunoSEQ multiplex PCR assay. Sourced from immuneACCESS, this table was stored by TCRdb with only in-frame sequences that have V and J called. A share of the clones is absent; for the studies checked, an unresolved V gene accounts for under half, and the remainder has no known explanation. Across this sample there are 15,000 to 20,000 clones, with 86% seen only once. About 0.7% of the sample is taken by the ten largest. General study outcomes and caveats: Patients and controls had comparable numbers of sequenced blood memory CD4+ clonotypes, averaging about 37,000 and 33,000, respectively. According to the report, autoreactive clonotypes were detected serially in the blood of the same patients and of different patients, but not in healthy controls. Some blood memory CD4+ repertoires from patients and controls contained no sequences matching autoreactive T cell clones. In plots comparing CSF and blood CD4+ T cell clonotypes from the same patient, HCRT-specific and TRIB2-specific autoreactive clonotypes were highlighted.

The sequence joins TRBV30 to TRBJ1-2, with 7 junctional bases fitting TRBD1. This receptor was taken from a human donor in good health. What was sequenced was memory (CD45RA-) CD4+ T cells from blood. Interpreted using the paper, the cell subset or site label stands for: memory T cells sorted ex vivo from peripheral blood. The CDR3 region: CAWSVHTGESYGYTF. The DNA sequence follows: TGTGCCTGGAGTGTACATACAGGGGAGAGCTATGGCTACACCTTC.